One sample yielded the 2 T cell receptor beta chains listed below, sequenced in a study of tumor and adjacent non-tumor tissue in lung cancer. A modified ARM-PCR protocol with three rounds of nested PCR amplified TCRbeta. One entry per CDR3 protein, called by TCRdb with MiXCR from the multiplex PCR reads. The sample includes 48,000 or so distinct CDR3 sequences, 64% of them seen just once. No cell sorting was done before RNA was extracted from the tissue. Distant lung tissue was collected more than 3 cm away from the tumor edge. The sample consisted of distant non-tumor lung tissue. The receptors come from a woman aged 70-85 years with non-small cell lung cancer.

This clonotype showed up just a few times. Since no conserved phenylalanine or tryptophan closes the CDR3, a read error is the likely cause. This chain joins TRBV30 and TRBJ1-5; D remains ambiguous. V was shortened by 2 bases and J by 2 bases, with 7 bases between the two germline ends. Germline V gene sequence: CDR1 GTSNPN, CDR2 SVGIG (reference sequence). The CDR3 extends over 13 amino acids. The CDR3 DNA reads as TGTGCCTGGAGTCGTGACTGCAATCAGCCCCAGCATCTT. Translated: CAWSRDCNQPQHL.

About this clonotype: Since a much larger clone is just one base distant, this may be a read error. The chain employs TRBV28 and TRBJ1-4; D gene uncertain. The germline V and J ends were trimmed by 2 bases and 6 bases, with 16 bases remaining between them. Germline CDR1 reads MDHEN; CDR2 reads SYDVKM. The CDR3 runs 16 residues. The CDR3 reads CASSLPLTQVHEKLFF. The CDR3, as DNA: TGTGCCAGCAGTTTACCCCTGACGCAAGTGCATGAAAAACTGTTTTTT.